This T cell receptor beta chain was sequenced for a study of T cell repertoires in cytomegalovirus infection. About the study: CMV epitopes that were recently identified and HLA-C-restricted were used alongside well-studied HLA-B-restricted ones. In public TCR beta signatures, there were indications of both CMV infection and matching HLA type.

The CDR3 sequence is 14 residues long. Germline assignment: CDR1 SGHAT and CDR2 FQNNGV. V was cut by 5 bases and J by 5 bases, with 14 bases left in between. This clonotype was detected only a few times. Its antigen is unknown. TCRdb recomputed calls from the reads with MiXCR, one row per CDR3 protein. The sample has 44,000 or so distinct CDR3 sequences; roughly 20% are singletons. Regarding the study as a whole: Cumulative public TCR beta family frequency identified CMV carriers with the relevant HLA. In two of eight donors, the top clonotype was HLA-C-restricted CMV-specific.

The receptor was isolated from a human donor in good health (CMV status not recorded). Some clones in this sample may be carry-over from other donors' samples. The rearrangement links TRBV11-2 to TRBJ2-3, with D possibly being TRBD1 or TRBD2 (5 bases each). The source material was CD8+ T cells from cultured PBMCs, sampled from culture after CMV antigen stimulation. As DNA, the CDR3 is TGTGCCAGCAGCGAATTGGGGGATAGAGATACGCAGTATTTT. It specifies CASSELGDRDTQYF.